The clone carrying this T cell receptor beta chain was seen only a few times. The antigen is undetermined. The data derive from a study of blood T cells in healthy people across ages. Broader study findings: The unsorted PBMCs prevented any conclusive comparison of naive versus antigen-experienced cells.

This CDR3 spans 12 amino acids. V was trimmed by 1 base and J by 8 bases, leaving 9 bases between them. CDR1 and CDR2 (germline): SGHNT, YYREEE (reference sequence). Alongside a J-beta primer mix, a sample-barcoded 5' primer served in a second PCR lasting about 7 to 11 cycles. TCRdb fed the 5' RACE reads into MiXCR, producing one record per CDR3 protein. The table includes around 1.5 million distinct CDR3 sequences, roughly a third detected once. The sequencing input was blood. This TCR was recovered from a woman between 25 and 40 years old in good health. The chain uses TRBV5-4 and TRBJ1-2; D is unclear. The CDR3 DNA reads as TGTGCCAGCAGCTTGAGAGGGAACGGCTACACCTTC. Its translation: CASSLRGNGYTF.